The clone carrying this TCR beta chain was found a few times. This specimen belongs to a study of beta chain features in type 1 diabetes. V lost 0 bases to trimming and J lost 12 bases, with 13 bases between them. Germline V gives CDR1 SGDLS, CDR2 YYNGEE. The CDR3 runs 13 residues. The authors reverse transcribed all of the isolated RNA, so sequencing captured expressed TCRB transcripts. Generated by immunoSEQ multiplex PCR, the TCRdb table keeps only in-frame clones and is missing some. The sample contains more than 300,000 clones, 10% to 15% of which appear only once. Sequenced material: naive CD4+ T cells from blood. V and J are TRBV9 and TRBJ2-1; D ambiguous. The receptor was derived from a man younger than 35 in good health. The chain's CDR3 is CASSVASRGVQFF. CDR3 nucleotide sequence: TGTGCCAGCAGCGTAGCTTCCCGCGGCGTGCAGTTCTTC.